Presented here are 14 T cell receptor beta chains from one specimen sequenced in a study of cytomegalovirus exposure and HLA in healthy donors. PCR primers comprised 60 Vbeta and 13 Jbeta primers. Assay used: immunoSEQ multiplex PCR; TCRdb lists only in-frame clones, some missing. The sample consists of approximately 74,000 clones, roughly 64% of them appearing once. The sample taken for sequencing was PBMCs. The receptors come from a young man in good health and CMV-seropositive.

There are a few counts of this clone. V and J are TRBV28 and TRBJ2-1; a possible D gene is TRBD2 (5 bases). The CDR3 length is 14 residues. Looked up from germline, CDR1 is MDHEN and CDR2 is SYDVKM. V was cut by 8 bases and J by 2 bases, with 13 bases left in between. CDR3 protein: CASVESGPYNEQFF. The CDR3 DNA is TGTGCCAGCGTGGAGAGCGGACCCTACAATGAGCAGTTCTTC. Full variable domain (missing parts from reference TRBV28 and TRBJ2-1): DVKVTQSSRYLVKRTGEKVFLECVQDMDHENMFWYRQDPGLGLRLIYFSYDVKMKEKGDIPEGYSVSREKKERFSLILESASTNQTSMYLCASVESGPYNEQFFGPGTRLTVL.

The V gene is TRBV9, the J gene TRBJ1-5; possibly TRBD1 for D (5 bases). CDR3 size: 16 residues. V lost 3 bases and J lost 3, with 16 bases in between. Per germline, CDR1 SGDLS and CDR2 YYNGEE. The CDR3 sequence is CASSATAGGDNQPQHF. Here the CDR3 DNA reads TGTGCCAGCAGCGCAACCGCGGGGGGGGACAATCAGCCCCAGCATTTT.

V usage is TRBV19 and J usage is TRBJ2-2; D is possibly TRBD1 (6 bases). CDR3 size: 13 residues. The germline CDR1 and CDR2 sequences are LNHDA and SQIVND (reference sequence). Trimming took 5 bases from V and 6 from J, leaving 10 bases between them. Here the CDR3 DNA reads TGTGCCAGTAGTCACACAGGGCCCGGGGAGCTGTTTTTT. Translating it yields CASSHTGPGELFF. The entire variable domain, with the rest obtained from reference TRBV19 and TRBJ2-2, is as follows: DGGITQSPKYLFRKEGQNVTLSCEQNLNHDAMYWYRQDPGQGLRLIYYSQIVNDFQKGDIAEGYSVSREKKESFPLTVTSAQKNPTAFYLCASSHTGPGELFFGEGSRLTVL.

The V and J genes are TRBV7-9 and TRBJ2-2; no firm D call. The length of the CDR3 is 13 residues. Trimming pared 5 bases from V and 2 bases from J, leaving 6 bases between. Germline V lookup: CDR1 SEHNR, CDR2 FQNEAQ (reference sequence). CDR3 DNA sequence: TGTGCCAGCAGCCCCAAAAACACCGGGGAGCTGTTTTTT. This sequence encodes CASSPKNTGELFF.

The chain recombines TRBV14 with TRBJ1-1; the D gene is possibly TRBD1 (5 bases). V was trimmed by 6 bases and J by 0 bases, leaving 8 bases between them. CDR1 and CDR2 from the germline V gene are SGHDN and FVKESK. The CDR3 sequence is 13 residues long. CDR3 residues: CASSEGVNTEAFF. The CDR3 coding sequence is TGTGCCAGCAGTGAAGGGGTGAACACTGAAGCTTTCTTT.

The chain combines TRBV5-4 with TRBJ2-7; TRBD1 matches at 9 bases. Germline values: CDR1 SGHNT, CDR2 YYREEE (reference sequence). V lost 6 bases to trimming and J lost 4 bases; unmatched junction nucleotides: 8. The CDR3 consists of 14 residues. This CDR3 is CASKRDRDIYEQYF. The DNA of the CDR3 is TGTGCCAGCAAGAGGGACAGGGATATTTACGAGCAGTACTTC. The complete variable domain, with remaining parts taken from reference TRBV5-4 and TRBJ2-7, reads ETGVTQSPTHLIKTRGQQVTLRCSSQSGHNTVSWYQQALGQGPQFIFQYYREEENGRGNFPPRFSGLQFPNYSSELNVNALELDDSALYLCASKRDRDIYEQYFGPGTRLTVT.

This clone was seen a handful of times. The rearrangement joins TRBV2 to TRBJ1-2; tentative D call: TRBD1 (5 bases). The CDR3 is 12 residues long. Germline-derived CDR1 and CDR2 are SNHLY and FYNNEI. V gave up 5 bases and J gave up 8 bases, with 12 bases separating them. The chain's CDR3 is CASSLDIGGYTF. The DNA of the CDR3 is TGTGCCAGCAGTCTGGACATTGGCGGCTACACCTTC.

V gene TRBV28 combines with J gene TRBJ2-1; TRBD1 might be the D (6 bases). Between the trimmed V and J ends, which lost 6 bases and 2 bases, there was a span of 14 bases. Germline CDR1 is MDHEN and CDR2 is SYDVKM. This CDR3 has 15 residues. The CDR3 loop reads CASRYRVGPYNEQFF. The CDR3 coding sequence is TGTGCCAGCAGATACAGGGTAGGACCCTACAATGAGCAGTTCTTC.

This chain links TRBV19 with TRBJ1-5, with D maybe TRBD1 (5 bases). This CDR3 is built from 16 residues. Per germline, CDR1 LNHDA and CDR2 SQIVND (reference sequence). V was clipped by 0 bases and J by 8 bases, with 17 bases between them. CDR3 bases: TGTGCCAGTAGTATAGATAATTTAGGCAGGGTGAAGCCCCAGCATTTT. Translating gives CASSIDNLGRVKPQHF. The variable domain in full, completed from reference TRBV19 and TRBJ1-5, reads DGGITQSPKYLFRKEGQNVTLSCEQNLNHDAMYWYRQDPGQGLRLIYYSQIVNDFQKGDIAEGYSVSREKKESFPLTVTSAQKNPTAFYLCASSIDNLGRVKPQHFGDGTRLSIL.

This chain connects TRBV4-1 to TRBJ1-2; a weak D match, TRBD1 (6 bases). The CDR3 totals 16 residues. The germline CDR1 and CDR2 sequences are MGHRA and YSYEKL. Trimming removed 3 bases at V and 8 bases at J, with 22 bases between. CDR3 sequence reads: CASSQYSLVGGSGYTF. CDR3 DNA sequence: TGCGCCAGCAGCCAGTACTCGTTGGTAGGGGGAAGCGGCTACACCTTC.

The chain couples TRBV6-1 to TRBJ1-6; D not certain. There are 14 residues in the CDR3. Trimming stripped 6 bases from V and 0 bases from J, with 6 bases between. Germline lookup yields CDR1 MNHNS and CDR2 SASEGT. The CDR3 loop is CASSRSSYNSPLHF. The CDR3 bases are TGTGCCAGCAGCCGGAGCTCCTATAATTCACCCCTCCACTTT.

The chain combines TRBV7-9 with TRBJ2-1, with D possibly TRBD1 on 6 matching bases. CDR1 is SEHNR, CDR2 FQNEAQ, per germline (reference sequence). V was cut by 2 bases and J by 2 bases, with 10 bases left in between. This CDR3 contains 15 residues. Here the CDR3 reads CASSLPPGAYNEQFF. CDR3 DNA sequence: TGTGCCAGCAGCTTACCGCCAGGGGCCTACAATGAGCAGTTCTTC.

The rearrangement uses TRBV9 and TRBJ2-5; TRBD2 might be the D (6 bases). The CDR3 totals 16 residues. Trimming stripped 4 bases from V and 2 bases from J, with 18 bases between. The germline V gene encodes CDR1 SGDLS and CDR2 YYNGEE. CDR3 residues: CASSPRAGRRQETQYF. The CDR3 nucleotides are TGTGCCAGCAGCCCGCGGGCAGGGAGGAGGCAAGAGACCCAGTACTTC.

This clone was counted between two and nine times. This chain links TRBV7-3 with TRBJ2-3; 7 bases map to TRBD2. V lost 1 base, J lost 0 bases, and 13 bases stayed unmatched. CDR1 is SGHTA and CDR2 is FQGTGA in the germline V gene. The CDR3 length is 19 residues. This CDR3 reads CASSLNPSGESLSTDTQYF. Written as DNA, the CDR3 is TGTGCCAGCAGCTTAAATCCCAGCGGGGAGAGTCTTAGCACAGATACGCAGTATTTT.